Sequencing of this TCR beta chain was carried out in a study of T cell changes during pregnancy in multiple sclerosis. Here immunoSEQ multiplex PCR was the method, and the copy in TCRdb shows in-frame clones only, minus some. This sample has around 95,000 clones, with 92% found just once. CDR3 length equals 12 residues. Germline V gene lookup returns CDR1 GTSNPN and CDR2 SVGIG (reference sequence). V dropped 2 bases and J dropped 9 bases, with 11 bases sitting between them. The clonotype comes from a female donor with multiple sclerosis, enrolled in a pregnancy study. The genes are TRBV30 and TRBJ2-1; possibly TRBD1 for D (6 bases). The sample in question was peripheral blood, obtained after pregnancy. The DNA of the CDR3 is TGTGCCTGGAGTCCACAGGGTCGTGAGCAGTTCTTC. Protein product: CAWSPQGREQFF.